A selection of T cell receptor beta chains follows, all from one sample in a study of blood T cell repertoires in COVID-19. The data were produced by immunoSEQ multiplex PCR, yet TCRdb's version contains in-frame clones alone and is incomplete. Of 150,000 to 200,000 clones listed, roughly 84% were seen once; the top ten hold more than 12%. The sequenced sample consisted of peripheral blood. These receptors came from a woman aged 70-85 years with COVID-19, enrolled during active disease. Both conserved end residues are part of each CDR3. A D gene is named only where the DNA matches it firmly. The listing skips clone size in some rows; elsewhere it reads once, few, many or a size class.

d_call	j_call	clone_size	v_call	cdr3_aa	cdr3_nt
TRBD2	TRBJ2-7	NA	TRBV27	CASSPLGTSGRYEQYF	TGTGCCAGCAGTCCGCTCGGGACTAGCGGGAGATACGAGCAGTACTTC
NA	TRBJ2-7	many	TRBV28	CASSPQFWRDPRYEQYF	TGTGCCAGCAGTCCCCAGTTCTGGAGGGACCCGCGCTACGAGCAGTACTTC
TRBD2	TRBJ2-1	NA	TRBV10-3	CAISLSGTVPNEQFF	TGTGCCATCAGCCTCAGCGGGACTGTCCCCAATGAGCAGTTCTTC
TRBD1	TRBJ1-6	NA	TRBV9	CASSVGTEYSPLHF	TGTGCCAGCAGTGTCGGGACAGAATATTCACCCCTCCACTTT
NA	TRBJ2-3	NA	TRBV19	CASSIGGTVTDTQYF	TGTGCCAGTAGTATAGGAGGGACTGTCACAGATACGCAGTATTTT
TRBD1	TRBJ1-2	NA	TRBV19	CASSPTQGIPYGYTF	TGTGCCAGTAGCCCGACACAGGGGATCCCCTATGGCTACACCTTC
TRBD1	TRBJ1-5	NA	TRBV18	CASSFSDIDRDYQPQHF	TGTGCCAGCTCCTTCTCGGATATAGACAGGGACTATCAGCCCCAGCATTTT
NA	TRBJ2-6	NA	TRBV29-1	CSVPGSGANVLTF	TGCAGCGTTCCAGGGTCTGGGGCCAACGTCCTGACTTTC
NA	TRBJ1-6	NA	TRBV7-6	CASSYSSAQVGSSPLHF	TGTGCCAGCAGCTATAGTTCTGCCCAGGTTGGGAGTTCACCCCTCCACTTT
TRBD1	TRBJ2-7	NA	TRBV29-1	CSVEGTGGYEQYF	TGCAGCGTTGAGGGGACAGGGGGCTACGAGCAGTACTTC
NA	TRBJ1-6	once	TRBV18	CASSPVPGQIEDSPLHF	TGTGCCAGCTCACCAGTACCCGGACAGATTGAAGATTCACCCCTCCACTTT
NA	TRBJ2-5	NA	TRBV28	CASMALSGAQETQYF	TGTGCCAGCATGGCGCTCTCTGGGGCCCAAGAGACCCAGTACTTC
NA	TRBJ2-5	NA	TRBV5-1	CASSLDSNQETQYF	TGCGCCAGCAGCTTGGACAGCAACCAAGAGACCCAGTACTTC
TRBD2	TRBJ2-1	NA	TRBV4-1	CASSQGPGLDYNEQFF	TGCGCCAGCAGCCAAGGACCGGGACTAGATTACAATGAGCAGTTCTTC
NA	TRBJ1-5	NA	TRBV6-5	CASIAYSNQPQHF	TGTGCCTCCATCGCCTATAGCAATCAGCCCCAGCATTTT
NA	TRBJ1-1	NA	TRBV18	CASSPAGAGTEAFF	TGTGCCAGCTCACCCGCAGGGGCTGGAACTGAAGCTTTCTTT